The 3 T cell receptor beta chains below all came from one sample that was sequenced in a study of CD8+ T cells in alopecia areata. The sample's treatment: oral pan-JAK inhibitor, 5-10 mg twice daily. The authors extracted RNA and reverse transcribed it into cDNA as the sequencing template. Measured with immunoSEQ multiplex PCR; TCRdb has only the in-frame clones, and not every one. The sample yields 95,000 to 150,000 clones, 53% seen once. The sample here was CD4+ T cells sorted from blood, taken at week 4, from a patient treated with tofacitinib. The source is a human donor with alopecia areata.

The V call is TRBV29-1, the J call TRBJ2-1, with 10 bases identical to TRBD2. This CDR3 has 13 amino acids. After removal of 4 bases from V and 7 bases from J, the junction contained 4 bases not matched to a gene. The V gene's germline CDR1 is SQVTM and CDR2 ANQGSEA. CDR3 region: CSVGSSGRNEQFF. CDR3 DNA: TGCAGCGTTGGGTCTAGCGGGAGAAATGAGCAGTTCTTC.

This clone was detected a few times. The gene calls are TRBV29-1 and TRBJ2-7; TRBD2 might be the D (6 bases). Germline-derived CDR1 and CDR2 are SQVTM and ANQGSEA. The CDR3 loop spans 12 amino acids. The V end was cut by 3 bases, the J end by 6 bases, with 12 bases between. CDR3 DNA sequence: TGCAGCGTTGACGGCGCGGGAAGCGAGCAGTACTTC. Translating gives CSVDGAGSEQYF.

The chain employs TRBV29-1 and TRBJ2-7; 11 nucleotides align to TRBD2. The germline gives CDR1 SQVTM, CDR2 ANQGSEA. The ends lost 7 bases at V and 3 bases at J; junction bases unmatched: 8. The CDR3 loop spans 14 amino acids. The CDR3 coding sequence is TGCAGCGCCATGGGACTAGCGGAGGGCTACGAGCAGTACTTC. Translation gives CSAMGLAEGYEQYF.